The rows below give T cell receptor beta chains drawn from one sample of a study of response to subunit inactivated influenza vaccine. Using its own MiXCR run on the RT-PCR reads, TCRdb lists one record per CDR3 protein. The sample has about 520,000 distinct CDR3 sequences; 10% to 11% are singletons. This material consisted of PBMCs from blood, taken more than 35 days after vaccination. The source is a man between 50 and 59 years old who received an inactivated influenza vaccine. The CDR3 runs from the conserved cysteine through the conserved F or W. A D gene is named only where the DNA matches it firmly. Only part of the rows carry a size: once, few, many, or a class if the clone is expanded.

CDR3 protein | CDR3 DNA | J gene | clone size | D gene | V gene
CATHGIKDRATGELFF | TGTGCCACCCACGGTATAAAGGACAGGGCCACCGGGGAGCTGTTTTTT | TRBJ2-2 | NA | TRBD1 | TRBV28
CASSPESVHEQYF | TGCGCCAGCAGCCCTGAGTCTGTCCACGAGCAGTACTTC | TRBJ2-7 | few | NA | TRBV5-1
CASSQLNTEAFF | TGTGCCAGCAGCCAGTTGAACACTGAAGCTTTCTTT | TRBJ1-1 | NA | NA | TRBV3-1
CASSLSVGQGAVNSPLHF | TGTGCCAGCAGTTTATCGGTGGGACAGGGGGCGGTTAATTCACCCCTCCACTTT | TRBJ1-6 | few | TRBD1 | TRBV27
CASSKDVAPGELFF | TGTGCCAGCAGCAAAGATGTGGCACCCGGGGAGCTGTTTTTT | TRBJ2-2 | few | NA | TRBV5-6
CASSSQGVMNEQFF | TGTGCCAGCAGCAGCCAGGGGGTGATGAATGAGCAGTTCTTC | TRBJ2-1 | NA | TRBD1 | TRBV27
CSAPTGGNQPQHF | TGCAGTGCCCCGACAGGGGGGAATCAGCCCCAGCATTTT | TRBJ1-5 | few | TRBD1 | TRBV20-1
CSATDPLGGSSYNSPLHF | TGCAGTGCTACCGACCCTTTGGGGGGATCCTCCTATAATTCACCCCTCCACTTT | TRBJ1-6 | many | NA | TRBV20-1
CASSLVRVGGYTF | TGTGCCAGCAGTTTGGTAAGGGTTGGAGGCTACACCTTC | TRBJ1-2 | few | NA | TRBV28
CATSRDRAPPFMQFF | TGTGCCACCAGCAGGGACAGGGCCCCCCCTTTTATGCAGTTCTTC | TRBJ2-1 | many | TRBD1 | TRBV15
CATSKRFNEQFF | TGTGCCACCAGCAAGCGGTTTAATGAGCAGTTCTTC | TRBJ2-1 | many | NA | TRBV15
CASSVGTSGGLRNEQFF | TGTGCCAGCAGCGTAGGGACTAGCGGGGGGCTAAGGAATGAGCAGTTCTTC | TRBJ2-1 | many | TRBD2 | TRBV9
CASSGGMNTEAFF | TGTGCCAGCAGCGGAGGGATGAACACTGAAGCTTTCTTT | TRBJ1-1 | few | NA | TRBV7-2
CASSQWTASVDTQYF | TGTGCCAGCAGCCAATGGACAGCAAGCGTAGATACGCAGTATTTT | TRBJ2-3 | NA | NA | TRBV3-1
CASSFRARSYGYTF | TGTGCCAGCAGTTTTAGGGCACGTTCCTATGGCTACACCTTC | TRBJ1-2 | few | NA | TRBV12-3/TRBV12-4
CASSLYNTGSRNEQYF | TGCGCCAGCAGCTTGTACAATACCGGGAGTCGAAACGAGCAGTACTTC | TRBJ2-7 | few | NA | TRBV5-1
CASSPLAGGYSEQFF | TGTGCCAGCAGCCCTTTAGCGGGGGGGTATAGTGAGCAGTTCTTC | TRBJ2-1 | many | TRBD2 | TRBV12-3/TRBV12-4
CASSLGGQRYEQYF | TGTGCCAGCAGCCTCGGGGGGCAGCGCTACGAGCAGTACTTC | TRBJ2-7 | NA | NA | TRBV28
CASSYSPQTPRTQYF | TGTGCCAGCAGTTACTCTCCCCAGACCCCGAGGACCCAGTACTTC | TRBJ2-5 | few | NA | TRBV6-5
CASSLDGFTGELFF | TGTGCCAGCAGCTTAGACGGGTTCACCGGGGAGCTGTTTTTT | TRBJ2-2 | NA | NA | TRBV7-7